This entry lists 13 T cell receptor beta chains sequenced from one sample in a study of blood T cell repertoires in COVID-19. Profiling relied on immunoSEQ multiplex PCR, and the TCRdb table lists in-frame clones only, not all of them. This sample has 180,000 or so clones, with 82% found just once. The sample was PBMCs or T cells enriched from blood (not recorded which). The receptor set was obtained from a man between 50 and 59 years old who had recovered from COVID-19.

This chain uses TRBV7-6 with TRBJ1-2; the D is unclear. With 1 base removed from V and 3 bases from J, the gap between germline ends came to 6 bases. The germline V gene encodes CDR1 SGHVS and CDR2 FNYEAQ. The CDR3 is 13 amino acids. The CDR3 reads CASSLGEDYGYTF. CDR3 DNA sequence: TGTGCCAGCAGCTTAGGGGAGGACTATGGCTACACCTTC.

This clone came up a few times. The chain carries TRBV30 and TRBJ2-7, with D perhaps TRBD2 (6 bases). The CDR3 sequence is 14 residues long. V lost 5 bases and J 1 base, leaving 15 bases between the germline ends. Germline-derived CDR1 and CDR2 are GTSNPN and SVGIG (reference sequence). The CDR3 is CAWGAGTASYEQYF. CDR3 in DNA: TGTGCCTGGGGAGCCGGGACTGCTTCCTACGAGCAGTACTTC.

The V and J genes are TRBV5-1 and TRBJ1-1; a weak D match, TRBD1 (6 bases). Trimming left V 1 base short and J 4 bases short, with 11 bases between. The CDR3 runs 14 residues. Germline loops: CDR1 SGHRS, CDR2 YFSETQ. CDR3 nucleotides: TGCGCCAGCAGCTTGACAGGGCCCCTCACTGAAGCTTTCTTT. It is translated as CASSLTGPLTEAFF. Full variable domain (remainder filled in from reference TRBV5-1 and TRBJ1-1): KAGVTQTPRYLIKTRGQQVTLSCSPISGHRSVSWYQQTPGQGLQFLFEYFSETQRNKGNFPGRFSGRQFSNSRSEMNVSTLELGDSALYLCASSLTGPLTEAFFGQGTRLTVV.

The V call is TRBV2, the J call TRBJ2-5, with 7 bases lining up with TRBD1. CDR1 SNHLY and CDR2 FYNNEI come from the germline V gene. The CDR3 is made up of 13 amino acids. V lost 8 bases to trimming and J lost 3 bases; unmatched junction nucleotides: 6. The CDR3 bases are TGTGCCAGCTCTCGGGACAGAGAAGAGACCCAGTACTTC. This codes for CASSRDREETQYF.

This chain joins TRBV27 and TRBJ1-6; TRBD1 matches at 7 bases. The V and J ends lost 2 bases and 6 bases, in that order; junction bases with no gene match: 4. There are 15 residues in the CDR3. Germline CDR1 MNHEY, CDR2 SMNVEV (reference sequence). The CDR3, as DNA: TGTGCCAGCAGTTTAAAGGGACAGAGTAATTCACCCCTCCACTTT. Its translation is CASSLKGQSNSPLHF.

The rearrangement links TRBV14 to TRBJ2-7; 8 nucleotides match TRBD2. V was clipped by 1 base and J by 9 bases; unmatched bases: 17. The CDR3 spans 17 residues. Germline V gene data show CDR1 as SGHDN and CDR2 as FVKESK. The CDR3 loop is CASSQANSAGVFAGQYF. The CDR3 DNA sequence: TGTGCCAGCAGCCAAGCGAACTCAGCGGGAGTCTTCGCTGGGCAGTACTTC. Full variable domain (outside the CDR3, taken from reference TRBV14 and TRBJ2-7): EAGVTQFPSHSVIEKGQTVTLRCDPISGHDNLYWYRRVMGKEIKFLLHFVKESKQDESGMPNNRFLAERTGGTYSTLKVQPAELEDSGVYFCASSQANSAGVFAGQYFGPGTRLTVT.

This clone was detected once. This chain links TRBV7-9 with TRBJ2-4, with D possibly TRBD1 on 6 matching bases. CDR3 length: 13 residues. The V gene's germline CDR1 is SEHNR and CDR2 FQNEAQ (reference sequence). The ends were cut back, 3 bases at V and 16 bases at J, with 19 bases in the middle. CDR3: CASSFNSRDISYF. CDR3 nucleotides: TGTGCCAGCAGCTTTAATTCTCGGGACATATCATACTTC.

This clone occurred a few times. The rearrangement uses TRBV2 and TRBJ2-1; 8 bases are shared with TRBD2. Germline V gene lookup returns CDR1 SNHLY and CDR2 FYNNEI. V was pared by 6 bases and J by 0 bases, with 13 bases of the junction left unmatched. This CDR3 spans 18 amino acids. CDR3 sequence reads: CASSRRERGSSSYNEQFF. CDR3 in DNA: TGTGCCAGCAGCCGCCGGGAGCGGGGGTCGAGCTCCTACAATGAGCAGTTCTTC. Variable domain in full (rest from reference TRBV2 and TRBJ2-1): EPEVTQTPSHQVTQMGQEVILRCVPISNHLYFYWYRQILGQKVEFLVSFYNNEISEKSEIFDDQFSVERPDGSNFTLKIRSTKLEDSAMYFCASSRRERGSSSYNEQFFGPGTRLTVL.

This sequence joins TRBV9 and TRBJ2-3, with 13 bases matching TRBD2. Germline values: CDR1 SGDLS, CDR2 YYNGEE. This CDR3 comprises 16 residues. Trimming cost V 3 bases and J 1 base; bases outside gene matches: 2. CDR3 DNA sequence: TGTGCCAGCAGCGCCGGACTAGCGGGGGGCACAGATACGCAGTATTTT. Translated, it gives CASSAGLAGGTDTQYF.

This clone was seen once. This chain connects TRBV10-1 to TRBJ2-2, with D perhaps TRBD1 (5 bases). The germline CDR1 and CDR2 sequences are WNHNN and SYGVQD (reference sequence). Trimming took off 2 bases at V and 6 bases at J, with 7 bases between the two ends. The CDR3 loop spans 13 amino acids. The CDR3 loop reads CASSEQGSGELFF. CDR3 DNA: TGCGCCAGCAGTGAGCAGGGCTCCGGGGAGCTGTTTTTT.

J is TRBJ1-6 and V is TRBV6-5; 7 bases map to TRBD1. The CDR3 extends over 15 amino acids. After removal of 8 bases from V and 8 bases from J, the junction contained 12 bases not matched to a gene. Per the germline V gene, CDR1 is MNHEY and CDR2 is SVGAGI. The CDR3 sequence is CASWTMGQNHSPLHF. The CDR3, as DNA: TGTGCCAGCTGGACTATGGGACAGAATCATTCACCCCTCCACTTT.

The chain combines TRBV6-5 with TRBJ1-1; no definite D call. The CDR3 loop spans 14 amino acids. V shed 6 bases and J shed 1 base, with 12 bases lying between them. CDR1 and CDR2 (germline): MNHEY, SVGAGI. CDR3 nucleotides: TGTGCCAGCAGCCGGCTTTCGGGGAACACTGAAGCTTTCTTT. Translated, it gives CASSRLSGNTEAFF.

The chain couples TRBV6-1 to TRBJ2-3; weak D call: TRBD1 (5 bases). Germline-derived CDR1 and CDR2 are MNHNS and SASEGT. Trimming cost V 0 bases and J 2 bases, with 15 bases left between them. The CDR3 is 17 amino acids. The CDR3 reads CASSEAKGAGSTDTQYF. The CDR3 DNA is TGTGCCAGCAGTGAAGCGAAAGGGGCCGGTTCCACAGATACGCAGTATTTT.